The 8 T cell receptor beta chains listed next were all sequenced from one sample in a study of T cell repertoires in cytomegalovirus infection. From the reads, TCRdb called clonotypes with MiXCR, one entry per CDR3 protein. The sample consists of approximately 700,000 distinct CDR3 sequences, less than 40% of them appearing once. Specimen: PBMCs. The receptors derive from a human donor in good health (CMV status not recorded). Some clones in this sample may be carry-over from other donors' samples.

This chain connects TRBV29-1 to TRBJ2-4; D is perhaps TRBD2 (6 bases). Looked up from germline, CDR1 is SQVTM and CDR2 is ANQGSEA. There are 12 residues in the CDR3. Trimming stripped 2 bases from V and 7 bases from J, with 9 bases between. CDR3 sequence (DNA): TGCAGCGTTGAATCTCTAGCGAACATTCAGTACTTC. Its protein is CSVESLANIQYF.

This chain uses TRBV28 with TRBJ1-1, with D tentatively TRBD1 (6 bases). In germline, CDR1 is MDHEN, CDR2 SYDVKM. The ends were cut back, 7 bases at V and 3 bases at J, with 9 bases in the middle. The CDR3 totals 12 residues. CDR3 residues: CASIRGYTEAFF. The CDR3 DNA follows: TGTGCCAGCATCAGGGGATACACTGAAGCTTTCTTT.

This clonotype was counted only a few times. The CDR3 carries no conserved terminal phenylalanine or tryptophan, so it likely arises from a read error. The chain joins TRBV28 to TRBJ1-2; no reliable D call. The CDR3 loop spans 14 amino acids. Trimming stripped 2 bases from V and 2 bases from J, with 9 bases between. Per the germline V gene, CDR1 is MDHEN and CDR2 is SYDVKM. The CDR3 region is CASSLLGYNYGYTL. The CDR3 nucleotides are TGTGCCAGCAGTTTACTGGGGTACAACTATGGCTACACCTTA.

The rearrangement links TRBV27 to TRBJ2-2, with 9 nucleotides matching TRBD1. CDR1 is MNHEY, CDR2 SMNVEV, per germline (reference sequence). CDR3 size: 17 residues. The ends lost 5 bases at V and 4 bases at J; junction bases unmatched: 11. This chain's CDR3 is CASSPMTGQGGTGELFF. CDR3 DNA sequence: TGTGCCAGCAGTCCAATGACGGGACAGGGTGGCACCGGGGAGCTGTTTTTT.

The chain joins TRBV15 to TRBJ1-1, with D uncertain. CDR1 is LNHNV and CDR2 is YYDKDF in the germline V gene (reference sequence). The CDR3 length is 13 residues. Trimming removed 0 bases at V and 5 bases at J, with 7 bases between. In DNA form, the CDR3 reads TGTGCCACCAGCAGAGATGGGAGTACTGAAGCTTTCTTT. Translating gives CATSRDGSTEAFF.

J is TRBJ1-2 and V is TRBV7-4; 8 positions match TRBD1. The CDR3 extends over 14 amino acids. Trimming cost V 4 bases and J 4 bases; bases outside gene matches: 5. Germline loops: CDR1 SGHVT, CDR2 SQSDAQ. CDR3 nucleotide sequence: TGTGCCAGCAGCTCGGCAGGGGGCGGCTATGGCTACACCTTC. As protein: CASSSAGGGYGYTF.

The sample holds one count of this clonotype. An end of the junction differs from the germline gene, which may be a read error. This rearrangement joins TRBV7-2 to TRBJ1-2; perhaps TRBD1 as D (5 bases). Germline V CDR1 and CDR2: SGHTA, FQGNSA. This CDR3 comprises 13 residues. The DNA of the CDR3 is TGTGACAGCAGCCCATATGATGGGGGGTGCTCCACCTTC. It specifies CDSSPYDGGCSTF. Together with reference TRBV7-2 and TRBJ1-2, the CDR3 gives the full variable domain: GAGVSQSPSNKVTEKGKDVELRCDPISGHTALYWYRQSLGQGLEFLIYFQGNSAPDKSGLPSDRFSAERTGGSVSTLTIQRTQQEDSAVYLCDSSPYDGGCSTFGSGTRLTVV.

V and J are TRBV30 and TRBJ2-2; the D is unclear. The CDR3 spans 12 residues. Per the germline V gene, CDR1 is GTSNPN and CDR2 is SVGIG (reference sequence). Trimming removed 2 bases from V and 9 bases from J, with 10 bases in between. CDR3 protein: CAWSLHYRELFF. For the CDR3, the DNA is TGTGCCTGGAGTCTGCATTACCGGGAGCTGTTTTTT.